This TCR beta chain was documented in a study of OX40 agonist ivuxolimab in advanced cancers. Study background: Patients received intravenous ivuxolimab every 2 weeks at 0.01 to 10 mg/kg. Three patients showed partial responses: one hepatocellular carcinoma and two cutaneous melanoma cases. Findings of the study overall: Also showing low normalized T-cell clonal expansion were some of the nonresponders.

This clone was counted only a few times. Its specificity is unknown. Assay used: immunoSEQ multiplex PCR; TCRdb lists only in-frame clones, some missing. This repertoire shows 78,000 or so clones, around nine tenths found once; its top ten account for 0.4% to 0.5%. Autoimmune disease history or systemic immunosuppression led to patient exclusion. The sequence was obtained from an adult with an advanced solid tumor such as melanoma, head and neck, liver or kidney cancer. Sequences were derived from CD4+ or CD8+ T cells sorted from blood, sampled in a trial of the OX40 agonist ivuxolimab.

CDR3 loop: CAISESRGTVSGANVLTF. CDR3 sequence (DNA): TGTGCCATCAGTGAGTCGAGGGGTACGGTATCTGGGGCCAACGTCCTGACTTTC. The chain employs TRBV10-3 and TRBJ2-6, with D tentatively TRBD1 or TRBD2 (5 bases each). Deletions cut 0 bases from V and 1 base from J, with 13 bases between. This CDR3 region has 18 residues. Germline V gene sequence: CDR1 ENHRY, CDR2 SYGVKD.